The 17 T cell receptor beta chains given below trace back to one sample, sequenced in a study of response to subunit inactivated influenza vaccine. TCRdb redid the calling of the RT-PCR reads with MiXCR, one entry per CDR3 protein. Here the sample spans 650,000 to 800,000 distinct CDR3 sequences, 11% to 15% being singletons. The material sequenced was PBMCs from blood, taken 14 to 15 days before vaccination. The receptors originated from a man aged 45-65 years who received an inactivated influenza vaccine.

This clonotype was detected only a few times. This chain joins TRBV15 and TRBJ1-1; possible D gene TRBD1, 5 bases. The CDR3 has 15 residues. V gave up 2 bases and J gave up 6 bases, with 16 bases separating them. Looked up from germline, CDR1 is LNHNV and CDR2 is YYDKDF (reference sequence). The CDR3 is CATSRSGTISAEAFF. DNA for the CDR3: TGTGCCACCAGCAGATCAGGGACTATTTCCGCTGAAGCTTTCTTT. The full variable domain, with the rest looked up from reference TRBV15 and TRBJ1-1, is DAMVIQNPRYQVTQFGKPVTLSCSQTLNHNVMYWYQQKSSQAPKLLFHYYDKDFNNEADTPDNFQSRRPNTSFCFLDIRSPGLGDTAMYLCATSRSGTISAEAFFGQGTRLTVV.

The chain has TRBV10-3 and TRBJ2-7; the D is unclear. V lost 7 bases and J 3 bases, leaving 7 bases between the germline ends. This CDR3 is built from 11 residues. CDR1 and CDR2 (germline): ENHRY, SYGVKD. The CDR3 coding sequence is TGTGCCATCACCGACGGCTACGAGCAGTACTTC. It yields the protein CAITDGYEQYF.

The chain employs TRBV6-1 and TRBJ1-6, with D maybe TRBD1 (5 bases). The CDR3 runs to 16 residues. V lost 2 bases, J lost 5 bases, and 13 bases lay in between. Looked up from germline, CDR1 is MNHNS and CDR2 is SASEGT. CDR3 DNA sequence: TGTGCCAGCAGTGAACGGGACGGAAGTAATAATTCACCCCTCCACTTT. Residues: CASSERDGSNNSPLHF.

The chain links TRBV10-3 to TRBJ1-6; D possibly corresponds to TRBD1 (5 bases). Germline-derived CDR1 and CDR2 are ENHRY and SYGVKD. V was cut by 6 bases and J by 8 bases, with 14 bases left in between. CDR3 length equals 14 residues. The CDR3 reads CAISGDQRDSPLHF. The CDR3 coding sequence is TGTGCCATCAGCGGGGACCAGAGAGATTCACCCCTCCACTTT.

This clonotype was detected many times. One end of the junction fails to match germline, which may point to a read error. The V call is TRBV5-1, the J call TRBJ1-1; perhaps TRBD1 as D (6 bases). The CDR3 spans 14 residues. CDR1 is SGHRS, CDR2 YFSETQ, per germline. CDR3 residues: CASSFTGLNTEAFF. Here the CDR3 DNA reads TGTGCCAGCAGTTTCACAGGGTTGAACACTGAAGCTTTCTTT.

In its sample, this clonotype was seen a few times. The chain combines TRBV28 with TRBJ2-7; no firm D call. V was cut by 5 bases and J by 4 bases, with 18 bases left in between. The CDR3 totals 15 residues. Germline values: CDR1 MDHEN, CDR2 SYDVKM. The CDR3 DNA follows: TGTGCCAGCAGTAACCTTTTCGGCCGGGTGTACGAGCAGTACTTC. Translating it yields CASSNLFGRVYEQYF.

The genes are TRBV20-1 and TRBJ2-7, with 8 bases that match TRBD2. With V trimmed by 2 bases and J by 0 bases, 9 bases remained unmatched. This CDR3 has 16 amino acids. Looked up from germline, CDR1 is DFQATT and CDR2 is SNEGSKA (reference sequence). The CDR3 loop reads CSARSSLAVNSYEQYF. The CDR3 DNA is TGCAGTGCTAGATCTTCACTAGCGGTAAACTCCTACGAGCAGTACTTC.

This clonotype was found many times. The chain carries TRBV6-1 and TRBJ1-5; D unresolved. Germline V gene lookup returns CDR1 MNHNS and CDR2 SASEGT. V was cut by 2 bases and J by 1 base, with 18 bases left in between. This CDR3 spans 18 amino acids. CDR3 residues: CASSERTTWRSSNQPQHF. CDR3 in DNA: TGTGCCAGCAGTGAAAGAACTACGTGGCGGAGCAGCAATCAGCCCCAGCATTTT.

This chain connects TRBV11-2 to TRBJ2-1, with D unresolved. The V gene lost 1 base and the J gene lost 5 bases, with 9 bases spanning the gap. The germline CDR1 and CDR2 sequences are SGHAT and FQNNGV. The CDR3 is 14 amino acids. The CDR3 DNA sequence: TGTGCCAGCAGCTTAGGGCTTGGAAACAATGAGCAGTTCTTC. Translating it yields CASSLGLGNNEQFF.

The sample holds a few counts of this clonotype. The J gene is TRBJ2-1, the V gene TRBV12-3 or TRBV12-4; weak D call: TRBD2 (6 bases). Trimming took off 7 bases at V and 7 bases at J, with 20 bases between the two ends. The CDR3 extends over 15 amino acids. The CDR3, as DNA: TGTGCCAGCACCCCCGGGTTGCGGGGTGGTAATGAGCAGTTCTTC. This translates into CASTPGLRGGNEQFF.

The genes are TRBV3-1 and TRBJ2-5; the D is unclear. V gave up 0 bases and J gave up 4 bases, with 12 bases separating them. Germline CDR1 is LGHDT and CDR2 is YNNKEL (reference sequence). This CDR3 contains 15 residues. CDR3 loop: CASSQDSRPPETQYF. DNA for the CDR3: TGTGCCAGCAGCCAAGACTCCAGGCCCCCAGAGACCCAGTACTTC.

V and J are TRBV20-1 and TRBJ2-3; D might be TRBD1 (5 bases). Germline lookup yields CDR1 DFQATT and CDR2 SNEGSKA (reference sequence). Trimming left V 3 bases short and J 2 bases short, with 9 bases between. The CDR3 extends over 13 amino acids. CDR3 sequence (DNA): TGCAGTGCTAGGGACACGTTCACAGATACGCAGTATTTT. It specifies CSARDTFTDTQYF.

This clonotype was seen only a few times. This sequence joins TRBV5-1 and TRBJ1-4, with 7 bases fitting TRBD1. The germline V gene encodes CDR1 SGHRS and CDR2 YFSETQ. CDR3 length: 14 amino acids. Trimming at V came to 4 bases and at J to 5 bases, leaving 5 bases not matched to a gene. CDR3 DNA sequence: TGCGCCAGCAGCCTGGGACAGTCAAATGAAAAACTGTTTTTT. Its translation is CASSLGQSNEKLFF.

This chain connects TRBV7-9 to TRBJ1-2; D is uncertain. Trimming took 0 bases from V and 4 from J, leaving 15 bases between them. Germline V gene sequence: CDR1 SEHNR, CDR2 FQNEAQ (reference sequence). This CDR3 spans 16 amino acids. The CDR3 DNA is TGTGCCAGCAGCTTAGCCCGAGGCGAGTCCGGCTATGGCTACACCTTC. As protein: CASSLARGESGYGYTF.

This chain connects TRBV10-1 to TRBJ1-2; D is undetermined. The CDR3 has 13 amino acids. Germline CDR1 WNHNN, CDR2 SYGVQD (reference sequence). V gave up 10 bases and J gave up 0 bases, with 12 bases separating them. The CDR3: CATLFWSNYGYTF. DNA of the CDR3: TGCGCCACCCTCTTTTGGTCTAACTATGGCTACACCTTC.

V and J are TRBV4-1 and TRBJ1-3; D gene uncertain. This CDR3 comprises 17 residues. Trimming shortened V by 3 bases and J by 0 bases, and 15 bases separated the two germline ends. The germline CDR1 and CDR2 sequences are MGHRA and YSYEKL. In DNA, the CDR3 is TGCGCCAGCAGCCAGGTCCTGGACGGCTTCTCTGGAAACACCATATATTTT. Protein: CASSQVLDGFSGNTIYF.

In its sample, this clonotype was seen many times. The chain links TRBV4-3 to TRBJ2-1; D may be TRBD2 (6 bases). V lost 5 bases to trimming and J lost 0 bases, with 17 bases between them. The CDR3 totals 17 residues. CDR1 and CDR2 from the germline V gene are LGHNA and YSLEER. This CDR3 reads CASSGTVAGTSYNEQFF. In DNA, the CDR3 is TGCGCCAGCAGCGGGACTGTCGCGGGTACCTCCTACAATGAGCAGTTCTTC.